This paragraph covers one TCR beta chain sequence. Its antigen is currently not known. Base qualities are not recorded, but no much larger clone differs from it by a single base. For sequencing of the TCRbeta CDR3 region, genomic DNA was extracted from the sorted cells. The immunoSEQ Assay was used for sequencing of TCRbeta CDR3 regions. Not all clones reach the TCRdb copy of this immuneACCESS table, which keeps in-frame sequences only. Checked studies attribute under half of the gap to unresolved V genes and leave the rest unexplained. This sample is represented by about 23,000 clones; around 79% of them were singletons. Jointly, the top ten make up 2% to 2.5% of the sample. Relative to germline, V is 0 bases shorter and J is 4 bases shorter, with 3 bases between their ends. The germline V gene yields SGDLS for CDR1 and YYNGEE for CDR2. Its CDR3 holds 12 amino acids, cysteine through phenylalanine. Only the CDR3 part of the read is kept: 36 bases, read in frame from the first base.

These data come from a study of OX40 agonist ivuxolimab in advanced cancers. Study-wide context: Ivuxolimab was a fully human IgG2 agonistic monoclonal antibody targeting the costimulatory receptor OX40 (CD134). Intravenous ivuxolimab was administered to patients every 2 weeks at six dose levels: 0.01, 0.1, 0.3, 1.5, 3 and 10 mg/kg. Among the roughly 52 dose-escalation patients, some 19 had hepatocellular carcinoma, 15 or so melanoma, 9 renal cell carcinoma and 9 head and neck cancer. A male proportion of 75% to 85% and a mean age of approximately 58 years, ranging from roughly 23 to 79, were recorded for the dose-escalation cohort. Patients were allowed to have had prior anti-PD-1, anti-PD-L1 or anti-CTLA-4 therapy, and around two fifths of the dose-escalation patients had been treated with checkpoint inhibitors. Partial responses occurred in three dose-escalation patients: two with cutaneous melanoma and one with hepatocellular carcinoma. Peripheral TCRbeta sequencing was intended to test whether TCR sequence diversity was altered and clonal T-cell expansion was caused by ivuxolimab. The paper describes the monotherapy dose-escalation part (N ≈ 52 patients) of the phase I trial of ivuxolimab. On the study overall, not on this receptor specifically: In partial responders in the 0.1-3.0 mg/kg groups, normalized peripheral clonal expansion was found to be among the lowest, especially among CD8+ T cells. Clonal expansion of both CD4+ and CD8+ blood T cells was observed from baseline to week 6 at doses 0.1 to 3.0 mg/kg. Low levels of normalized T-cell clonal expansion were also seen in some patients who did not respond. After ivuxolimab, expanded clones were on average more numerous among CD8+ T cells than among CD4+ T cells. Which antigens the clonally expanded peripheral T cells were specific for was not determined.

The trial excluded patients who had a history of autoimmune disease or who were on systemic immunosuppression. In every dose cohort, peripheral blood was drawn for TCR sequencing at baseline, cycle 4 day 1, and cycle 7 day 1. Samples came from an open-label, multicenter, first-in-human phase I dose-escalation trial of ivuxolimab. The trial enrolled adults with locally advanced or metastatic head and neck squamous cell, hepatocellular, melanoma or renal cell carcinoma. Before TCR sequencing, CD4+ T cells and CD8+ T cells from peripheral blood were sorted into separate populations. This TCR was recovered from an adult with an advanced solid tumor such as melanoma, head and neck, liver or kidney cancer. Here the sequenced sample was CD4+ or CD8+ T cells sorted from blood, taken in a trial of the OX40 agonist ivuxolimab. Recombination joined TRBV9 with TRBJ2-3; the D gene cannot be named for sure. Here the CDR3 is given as CASSVGPDTQYF. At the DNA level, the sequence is TGTGCCAGCAGCGTAGGGCCAGATACGCAGTATTTT. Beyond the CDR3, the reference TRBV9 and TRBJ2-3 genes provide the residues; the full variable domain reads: DSGVTQTPKHLITATGQRVTLRCSPRSGDLSVYWYQQSLDQGLQFLIQYYNGEERAKGNILERFSAQQFPDLHSELNLSSLELGDSALYFCASSVGPDTQYFGPGTRLTVL.